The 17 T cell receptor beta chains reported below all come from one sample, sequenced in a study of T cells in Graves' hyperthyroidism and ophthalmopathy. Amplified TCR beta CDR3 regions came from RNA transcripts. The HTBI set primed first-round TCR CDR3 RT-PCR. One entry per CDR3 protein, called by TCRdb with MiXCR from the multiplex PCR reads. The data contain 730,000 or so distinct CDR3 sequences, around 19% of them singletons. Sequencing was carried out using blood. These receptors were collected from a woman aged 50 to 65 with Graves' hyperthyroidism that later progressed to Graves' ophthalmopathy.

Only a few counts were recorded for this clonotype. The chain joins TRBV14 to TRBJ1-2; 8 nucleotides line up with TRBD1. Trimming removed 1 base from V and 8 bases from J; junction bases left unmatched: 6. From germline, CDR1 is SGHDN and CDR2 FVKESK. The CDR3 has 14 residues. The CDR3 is CASSQARQGPGYTF. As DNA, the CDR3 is TGTGCCAGCAGCCAAGCCCGACAGGGGCCCGGCTACACCTTC. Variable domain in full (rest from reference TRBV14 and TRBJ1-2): EAGVTQFPSHSVIEKGQTVTLRCDPISGHDNLYWYRRVMGKEIKFLLHFVKESKQDESGMPNNRFLAERTGGTYSTLKVQPAELEDSGVYFCASSQARQGPGYTFGSGTRLTVV.

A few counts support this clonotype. The CDR3 region is CASSGPQGSTNTEAFF. In nucleotides, the CDR3 is TGTGCCAGCAGCGGGCCACAGGGGTCCACGAACACTGAAGCTTTCTTT. V and J are TRBV7-6 and TRBJ1-1; 7 positions match TRBD1. The CDR3 is 16 amino acids. Unmatched junction bases numbered 10, after V lost 5 bases and J lost 1 base. The germline V gene encodes CDR1 SGHVS and CDR2 FNYEAQ.

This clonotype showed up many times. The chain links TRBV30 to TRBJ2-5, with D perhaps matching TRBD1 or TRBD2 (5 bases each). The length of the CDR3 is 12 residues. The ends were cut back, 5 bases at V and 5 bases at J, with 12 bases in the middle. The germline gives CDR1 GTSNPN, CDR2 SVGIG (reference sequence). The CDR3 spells CAWGQGRETQYF. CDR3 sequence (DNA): TGTGCCTGGGGGCAGGGACGGGAGACCCAGTACTTC.

The CDR3, as DNA: TGTGCCACCAGTGAACTTGACAGGGAGACCCAGTACTTC. Translation gives CATSELDRETQYF. The chain is built from TRBV24-1 and TRBJ2-5; weak D call: TRBD1 (6 bases). V lost 4 bases and J 5 bases, leaving 10 bases between the germline ends. Germline V CDR1 and CDR2: KGHDR, SFDVKD. The CDR3 consists of 13 residues.

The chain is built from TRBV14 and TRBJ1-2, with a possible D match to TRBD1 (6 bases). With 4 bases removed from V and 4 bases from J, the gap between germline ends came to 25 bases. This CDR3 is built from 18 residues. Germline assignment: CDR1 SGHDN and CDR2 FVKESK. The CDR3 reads CASSLGGRGTTISYGYTF. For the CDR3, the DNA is TGTGCCAGCAGCCTCGGGGGGAGGGGGACAACCATTTCCTATGGCTACACCTTC. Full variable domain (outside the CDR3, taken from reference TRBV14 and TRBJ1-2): EAGVTQFPSHSVIEKGQTVTLRCDPISGHDNLYWYRRVMGKEIKFLLHFVKESKQDESGMPNNRFLAERTGGTYSTLKVQPAELEDSGVYFCASSLGGRGTTISYGYTFGSGTRLTVV.

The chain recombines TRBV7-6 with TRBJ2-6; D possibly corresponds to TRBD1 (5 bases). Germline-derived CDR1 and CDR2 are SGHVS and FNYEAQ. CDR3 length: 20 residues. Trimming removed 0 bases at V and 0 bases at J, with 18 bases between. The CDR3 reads CASSLALDRGFFSGANVLTF. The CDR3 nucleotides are TGTGCCAGCAGCTTAGCGCTAGATAGGGGCTTTTTCTCTGGGGCCAACGTCCTGACTTTC.

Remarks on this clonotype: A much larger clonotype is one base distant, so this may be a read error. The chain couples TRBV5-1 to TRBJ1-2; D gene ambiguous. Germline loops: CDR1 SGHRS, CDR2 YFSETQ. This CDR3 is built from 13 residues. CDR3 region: CASASYGDYGCTF. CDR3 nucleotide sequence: TGCGCCAGCGCCTCCTATGGAGATTATGGCTGCACCTTC.

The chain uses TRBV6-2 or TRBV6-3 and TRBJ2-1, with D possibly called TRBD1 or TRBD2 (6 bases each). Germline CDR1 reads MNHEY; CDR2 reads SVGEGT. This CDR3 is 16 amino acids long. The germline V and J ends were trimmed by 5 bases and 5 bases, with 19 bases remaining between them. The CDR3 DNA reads TGTGCCAGCAGTCCTCACGGCAGGGGAGGAAACAATGAGCAGTTCTTC. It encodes CASSPHGRGGNNEQFF.

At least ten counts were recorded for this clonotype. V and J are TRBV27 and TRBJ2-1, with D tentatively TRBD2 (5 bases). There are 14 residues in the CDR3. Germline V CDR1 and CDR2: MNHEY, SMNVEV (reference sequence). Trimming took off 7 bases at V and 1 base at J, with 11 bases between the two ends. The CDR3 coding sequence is TGTGCCAGCAAAGAGCGGATATCCTACAATGAGCAGTTCTTC. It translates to CASKERISYNEQFF.

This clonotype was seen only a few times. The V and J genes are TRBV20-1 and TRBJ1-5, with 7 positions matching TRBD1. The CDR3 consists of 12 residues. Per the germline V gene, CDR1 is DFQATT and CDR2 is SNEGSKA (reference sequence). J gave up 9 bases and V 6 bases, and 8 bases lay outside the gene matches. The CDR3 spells CSATDRDRPQHF. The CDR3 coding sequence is TGCAGTGCCACCGACAGGGACAGGCCCCAGCATTTT.

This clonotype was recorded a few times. DNA of the CDR3: TGTGCCAGCAGCCAACATACGGGGACTAGCGGATACACAGATACGCAGTATTTT. Its translation: CASSQHTGTSGYTDTQYF. The V gene is TRBV3-1, the J gene TRBJ2-3; 11 bases align to TRBD2. Germline V lookup: CDR1 LGHDT, CDR2 YNNKEL (reference sequence). V lost 2 bases and J lost 2; bases outside the gene matches: 9. The CDR3 covers 18 residues.

This chain's CDR3 is CATSRDSGLAGGRETQYF. The DNA for the CDR3 is TGTGCCACCAGCAGAGATTCGGGACTAGCGGGGGGGCGAGAGACCCAGTACTTC. V gene TRBV15 combines with J gene TRBJ2-5; 16 nucleotides agree with TRBD2. The CDR3 totals 18 residues. Germline trimming cut 0 bases from V and 4 bases from J; bases unmatched to any gene: 5. Germline CDR1 is LNHNV and CDR2 is YYDKDF (reference sequence).

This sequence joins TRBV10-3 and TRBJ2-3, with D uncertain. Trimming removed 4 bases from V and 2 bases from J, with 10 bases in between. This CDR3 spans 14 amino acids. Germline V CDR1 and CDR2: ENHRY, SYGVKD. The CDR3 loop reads CAISAHPFTDTQYF. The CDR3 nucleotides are TGTGCCATCAGTGCTCACCCTTTCACAGATACGCAGTATTTT.

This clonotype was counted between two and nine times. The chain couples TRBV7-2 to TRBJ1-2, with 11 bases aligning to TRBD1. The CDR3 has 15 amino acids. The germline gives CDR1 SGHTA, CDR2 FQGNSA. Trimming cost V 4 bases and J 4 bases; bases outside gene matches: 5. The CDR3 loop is CASSSVGTGGYGYTF. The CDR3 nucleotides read TGTGCCAGCAGCTCAGTCGGGACAGGGGGCTATGGCTACACCTTC.

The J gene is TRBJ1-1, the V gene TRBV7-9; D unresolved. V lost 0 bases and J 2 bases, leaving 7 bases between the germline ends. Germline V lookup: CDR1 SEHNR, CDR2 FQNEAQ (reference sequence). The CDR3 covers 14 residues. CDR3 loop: CASSLAQINTEAFF. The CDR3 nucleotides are TGTGCCAGCAGCTTAGCCCAGATAAACACTGAAGCTTTCTTT.

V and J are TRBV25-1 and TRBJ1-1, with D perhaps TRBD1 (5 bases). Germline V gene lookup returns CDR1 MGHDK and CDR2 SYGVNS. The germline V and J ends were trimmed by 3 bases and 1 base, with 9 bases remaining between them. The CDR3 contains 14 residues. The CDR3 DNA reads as TGTGCCAGCAGTGAGTGGGGGAGGAACACTGAAGCTTTCTTT. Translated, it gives CASSEWGRNTEAFF.

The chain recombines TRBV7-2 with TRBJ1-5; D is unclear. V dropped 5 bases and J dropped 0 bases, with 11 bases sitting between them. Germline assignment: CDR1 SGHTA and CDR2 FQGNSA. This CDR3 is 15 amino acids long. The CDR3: CASSTPGYSNQPQHF. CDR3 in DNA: TGTGCCAGCAGCACCCCAGGCTATAGCAATCAGCCCCAGCATTTT.